This TCR beta chain was sequenced for a study of T cells in Graves' hyperthyroidism and ophthalmopathy. Study-wide points: Clonotypes that were expanded in thyroid above 0.001 mostly appeared in blood too. Ophthalmopathy, which appeared later, was predicted by the model a median 6.5 months before onset. Through a model of 13 V-J features, ophthalmopathy was separated from stable hyperthyroidism.

In this sample, this clonotype turned up many times. The antigen is not known. Amplification targeted TCR beta CDR3 regions from RNA transcripts. Using the HTBI primer set, a first-round RT-PCR was run on the TCR CDR3. In TCRdb, the multiplex PCR reads were re-called with MiXCR into one record per CDR3 protein. The data show fewer than 650,000 distinct CDR3 sequences, approximately 48% seen once. The CDR3 contains 11 residues. V was clipped by 6 bases and J by 0 bases, with 2 bases between them. From germline, CDR1 is MNHNS and CDR2 SASEGT. The rearrangement links TRBV6-1 to TRBJ2-5; D not certain. Specimen: peripheral blood or thyroid tissue (not recorded which). This receptor was identified in an adult woman with Graves' disease, either hyperthyroidism or ophthalmopathy (not recorded which). In nucleotides, the CDR3 is TGTGCCAGCAGGAACCAAGAGACCCAGTACTTC. Translating gives CASRNQETQYF.